This TCR beta chain was sequenced in a study of CD8+ T cells in alopecia areata. Study findings and constraints: Researchers report lesional scalp, most notably alopecia totalis/universalis, outstripped normal scalp in clonality. Compared with mice, patients displayed less clear TCR sharing, possibly for HLA-related reasons.

Sequencing relied on a cDNA template that was reverse transcribed from extracted RNA. Produced via immunoSEQ multiplex PCR; TCRdb's table is partial and in-frame only. The sample lists 98,000 or so clones, 50% to 60% occurring once. Worth noting for this clone: The target antigen is unknown.

Looked up from germline, CDR1 is MNHEY and CDR2 is SMNVEV (reference sequence). This CDR3 contains 15 residues. V was pared by 2 bases and J by 6 bases, with 4 bases of the junction left unmatched. Sequenced material: NKG2D-low CD8+ T cells sorted from blood. The chain carries TRBV27 and TRBJ2-2, with 9 bases identical to TRBD2. This sequence originates from a human donor with alopecia areata. CDR3 sequence (DNA): TGTGCCAGCAGTTTAGGGCGGGAGGGCCCCGGGGAGCTGTTTTTT. Its protein product is CASSLGREGPGELFF.